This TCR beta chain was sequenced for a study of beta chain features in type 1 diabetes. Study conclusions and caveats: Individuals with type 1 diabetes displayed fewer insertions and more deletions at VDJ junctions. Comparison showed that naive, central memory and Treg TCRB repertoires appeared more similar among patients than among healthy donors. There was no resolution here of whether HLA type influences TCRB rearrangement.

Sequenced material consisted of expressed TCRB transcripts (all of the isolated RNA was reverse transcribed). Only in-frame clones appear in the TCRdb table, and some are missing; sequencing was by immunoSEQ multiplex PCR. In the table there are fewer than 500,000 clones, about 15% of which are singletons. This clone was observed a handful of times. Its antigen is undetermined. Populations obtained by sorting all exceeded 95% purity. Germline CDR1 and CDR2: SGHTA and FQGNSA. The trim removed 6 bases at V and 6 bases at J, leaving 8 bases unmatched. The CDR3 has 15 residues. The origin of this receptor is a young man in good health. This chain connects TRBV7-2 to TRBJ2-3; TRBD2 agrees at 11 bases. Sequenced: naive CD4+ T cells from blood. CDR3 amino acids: CASSVAGGPADTQYF. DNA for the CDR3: TGTGCCAGCAGTGTAGCGGGGGGGCCCGCTGATACGCAGTATTTT.